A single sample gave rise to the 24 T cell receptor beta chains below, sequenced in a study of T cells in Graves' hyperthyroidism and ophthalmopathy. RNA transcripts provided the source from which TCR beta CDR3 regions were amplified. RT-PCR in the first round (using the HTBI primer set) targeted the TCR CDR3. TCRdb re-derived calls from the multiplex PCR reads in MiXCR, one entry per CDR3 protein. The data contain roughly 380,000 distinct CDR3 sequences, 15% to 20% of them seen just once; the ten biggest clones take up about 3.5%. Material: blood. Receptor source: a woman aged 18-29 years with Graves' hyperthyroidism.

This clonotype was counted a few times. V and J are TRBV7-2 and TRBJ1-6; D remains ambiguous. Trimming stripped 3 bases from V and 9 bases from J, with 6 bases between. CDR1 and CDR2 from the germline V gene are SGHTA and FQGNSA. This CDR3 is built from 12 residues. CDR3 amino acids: CASSFSRSPLHF. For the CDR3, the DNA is TGTGCCAGCAGCTTTAGTCGTTCACCCCTCCACTTT.

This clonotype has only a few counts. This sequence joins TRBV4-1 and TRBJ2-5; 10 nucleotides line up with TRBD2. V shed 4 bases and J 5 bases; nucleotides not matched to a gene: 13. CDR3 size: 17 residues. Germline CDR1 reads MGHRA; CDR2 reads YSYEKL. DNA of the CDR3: TGCGCCAGCAGCCTCACTCCTAGCGGGGGCGGGGTTGAGACCCAGTACTTC. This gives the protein CASSLTPSGGGVETQYF.

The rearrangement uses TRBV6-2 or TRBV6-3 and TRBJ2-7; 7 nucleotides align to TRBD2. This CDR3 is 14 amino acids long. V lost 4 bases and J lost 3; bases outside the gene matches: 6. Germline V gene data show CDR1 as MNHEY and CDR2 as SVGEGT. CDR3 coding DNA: TGTGCCAGCAGTTGGGCGGGGGAACTCTACGAGCAGTACTTC. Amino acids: CASSWAGELYEQYF.

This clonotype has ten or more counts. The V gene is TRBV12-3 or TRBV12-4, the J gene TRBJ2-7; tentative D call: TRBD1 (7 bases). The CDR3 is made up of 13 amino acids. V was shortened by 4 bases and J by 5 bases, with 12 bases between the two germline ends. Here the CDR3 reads CASSSRRGDEQYF. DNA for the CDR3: TGTGCCAGCAGTTCGCGCAGGGGGGACGAGCAGTACTTC.

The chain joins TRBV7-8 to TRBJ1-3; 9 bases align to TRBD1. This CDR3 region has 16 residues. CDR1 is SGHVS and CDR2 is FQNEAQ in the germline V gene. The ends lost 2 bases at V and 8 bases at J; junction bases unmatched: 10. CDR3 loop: CASSLPRDRDQDTIYF. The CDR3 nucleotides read TGTGCCAGCAGCTTACCCCGGGACAGGGATCAGGACACCATATATTTT.

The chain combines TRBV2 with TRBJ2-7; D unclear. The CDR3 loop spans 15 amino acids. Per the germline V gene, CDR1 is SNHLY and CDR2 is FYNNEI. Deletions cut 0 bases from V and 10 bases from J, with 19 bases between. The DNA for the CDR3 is TGTGCCAGCAGTGAAGCGAGAGCTTTAACGGGTGATCAGTACTTC. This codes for CASSEARALTGDQYF.

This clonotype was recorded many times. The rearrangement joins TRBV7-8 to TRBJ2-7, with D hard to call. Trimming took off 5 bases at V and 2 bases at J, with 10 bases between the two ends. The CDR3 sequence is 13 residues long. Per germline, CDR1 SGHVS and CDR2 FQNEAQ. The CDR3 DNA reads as TGTGCCAGCAGCCAACGAATTACCTACGAGCAGTACTTC. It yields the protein CASSQRITYEQYF.

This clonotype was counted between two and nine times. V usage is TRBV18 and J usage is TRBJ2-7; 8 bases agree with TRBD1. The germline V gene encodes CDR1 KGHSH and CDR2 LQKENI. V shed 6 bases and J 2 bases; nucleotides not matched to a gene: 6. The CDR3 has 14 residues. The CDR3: CASSPQGAPYEQYF. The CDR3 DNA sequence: TGTGCCAGCTCTCCCCAGGGGGCACCCTACGAGCAGTACTTC.

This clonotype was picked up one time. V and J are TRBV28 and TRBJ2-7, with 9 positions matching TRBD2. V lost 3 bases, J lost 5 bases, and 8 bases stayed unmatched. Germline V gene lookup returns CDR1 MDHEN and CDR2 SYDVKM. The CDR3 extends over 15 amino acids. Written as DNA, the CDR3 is TGTGCCAGCAGTTTGGCAGCGGGGGGCCGGGACGAGCAGTACTTC. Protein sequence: CASSLAAGGRDEQYF.

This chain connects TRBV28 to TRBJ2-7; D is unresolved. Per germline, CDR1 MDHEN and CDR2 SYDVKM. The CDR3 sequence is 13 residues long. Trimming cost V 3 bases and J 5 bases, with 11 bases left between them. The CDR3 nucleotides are TGTGCCAGCAGTTTGGTGGGGTTAGACGAGCAGTACTTC. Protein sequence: CASSLVGLDEQYF.

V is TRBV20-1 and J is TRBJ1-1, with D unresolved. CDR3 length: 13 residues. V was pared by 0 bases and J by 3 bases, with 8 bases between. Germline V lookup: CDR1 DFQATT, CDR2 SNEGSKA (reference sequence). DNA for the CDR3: TGCAGTGCTAGAGATGAGTCAGACACTGAAGCTTTCTTT. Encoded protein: CSARDESDTEAFF.

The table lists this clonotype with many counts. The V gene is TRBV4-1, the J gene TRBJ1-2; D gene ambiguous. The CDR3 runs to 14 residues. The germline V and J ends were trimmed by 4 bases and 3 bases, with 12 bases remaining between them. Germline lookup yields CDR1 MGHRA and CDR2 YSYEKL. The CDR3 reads CASSPWQGHYGYTF. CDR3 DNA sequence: TGCGCCAGCAGCCCCTGGCAAGGTCACTATGGCTACACCTTC.

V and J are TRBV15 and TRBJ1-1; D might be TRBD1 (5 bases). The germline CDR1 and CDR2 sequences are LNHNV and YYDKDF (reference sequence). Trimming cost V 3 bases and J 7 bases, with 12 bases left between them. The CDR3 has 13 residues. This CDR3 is CATSRQGINEAFF. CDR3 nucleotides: TGTGCCACCAGCAGGCAGGGTATAAATGAAGCTTTCTTT.

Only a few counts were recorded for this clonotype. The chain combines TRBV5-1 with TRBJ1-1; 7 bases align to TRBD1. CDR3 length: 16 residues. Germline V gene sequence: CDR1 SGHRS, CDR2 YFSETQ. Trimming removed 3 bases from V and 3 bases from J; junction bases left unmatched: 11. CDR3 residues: CASSSPDRTWDTEAFF. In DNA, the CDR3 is TGCGCCAGCAGCTCGCCGGACAGGACCTGGGACACTGAAGCTTTCTTT.

The CDR3: CASSTRDRTNQPQHF. The CDR3 DNA sequence: TGTGCCAGCAGTACTCGGGACAGGACCAATCAGCCCCAGCATTTT. This chain links TRBV12-3 or TRBV12-4 with TRBJ1-5; 8 bases align to TRBD1. This CDR3 contains 15 residues. V dropped 5 bases and J dropped 3; count of bases not matched to a gene: 6.

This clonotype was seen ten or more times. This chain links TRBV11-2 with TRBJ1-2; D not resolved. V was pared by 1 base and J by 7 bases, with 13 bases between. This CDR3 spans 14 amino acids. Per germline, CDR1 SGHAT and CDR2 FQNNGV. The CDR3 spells CASSLALQSSGYTF. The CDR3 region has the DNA TGTGCCAGCAGCTTAGCTCTACAGTCCAGTGGCTACACCTTC.

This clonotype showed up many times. The CDR3 nucleotides read TGTGCCAGCACCCCAGGGGGGGGGATAGCCTACGAGCAGTACTTC. Protein: CASTPGGGIAYEQYF. V gene TRBV28 combines with J gene TRBJ2-7, with D perhaps given as TRBD1 or TRBD2 (7 bases each). The length of the CDR3 is 15 residues. Per germline, CDR1 MDHEN and CDR2 SYDVKM. V dropped 7 bases and J dropped 2 bases, with 18 bases sitting between them. Based on the CDR3 plus reference TRBV28 and TRBJ2-7, the full variable domain is DVKVTQSSRYLVKRTGEKVFLECVQDMDHENMFWYRQDPGLGLRLIYFSYDVKMKEKGDIPEGYSVSREKKERFSLILESASTNQTSMYLCASTPGGGIAYEQYFGPGTRLTVT.

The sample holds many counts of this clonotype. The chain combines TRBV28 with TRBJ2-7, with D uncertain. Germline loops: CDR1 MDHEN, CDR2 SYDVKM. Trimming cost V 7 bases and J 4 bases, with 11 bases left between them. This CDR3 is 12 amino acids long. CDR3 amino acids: CASTLQGYEQYF. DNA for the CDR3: TGTGCCAGCACCCTTCAAGGTTACGAGCAGTACTTC. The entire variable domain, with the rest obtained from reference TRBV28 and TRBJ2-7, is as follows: DVKVTQSSRYLVKRTGEKVFLECVQDMDHENMFWYRQDPGLGLRLIYFSYDVKMKEKGDIPEGYSVSREKKERFSLILESASTNQTSMYLCASTLQGYEQYFGPGTRLTVT.

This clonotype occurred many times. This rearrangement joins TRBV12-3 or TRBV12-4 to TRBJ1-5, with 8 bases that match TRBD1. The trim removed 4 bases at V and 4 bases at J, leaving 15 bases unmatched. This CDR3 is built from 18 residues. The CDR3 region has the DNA TGTGCCAGCAGTTCTACCGCAGGGGGCACCGACCCGAATCAGCCCCAGCATTTT. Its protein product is CASSSTAGGTDPNQPQHF.

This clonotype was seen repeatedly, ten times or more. The CDR3 spells CASSSTGRDQPQHF. CDR3 bases: TGTGCCAGCAGTTCGACAGGGAGAGATCAGCCCCAGCATTTT. V usage is TRBV27 and J usage is TRBJ1-5; TRBD1 agrees at 7 bases. With V trimmed by 4 bases and J by 5 bases, 5 bases remained unmatched. CDR1 is MNHEY and CDR2 is SMNVEV in the germline V gene (reference sequence). The CDR3 runs to 14 residues.

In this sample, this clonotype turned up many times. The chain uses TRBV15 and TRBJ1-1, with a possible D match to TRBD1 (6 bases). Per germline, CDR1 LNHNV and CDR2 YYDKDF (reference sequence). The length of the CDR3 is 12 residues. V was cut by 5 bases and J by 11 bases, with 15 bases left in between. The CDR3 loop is CATSQPGHEAFF. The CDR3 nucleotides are TGTGCCACCAGCCAGCCGGGACATGAGGCTTTCTTT.

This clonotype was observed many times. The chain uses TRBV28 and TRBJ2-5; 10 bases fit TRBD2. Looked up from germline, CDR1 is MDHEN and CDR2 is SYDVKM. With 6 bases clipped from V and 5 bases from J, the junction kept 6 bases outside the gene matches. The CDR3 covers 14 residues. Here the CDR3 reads CASSIAGGSETQYF. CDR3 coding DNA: TGTGCCAGCAGCATAGCGGGGGGCTCTGAGACCCAGTACTTC.

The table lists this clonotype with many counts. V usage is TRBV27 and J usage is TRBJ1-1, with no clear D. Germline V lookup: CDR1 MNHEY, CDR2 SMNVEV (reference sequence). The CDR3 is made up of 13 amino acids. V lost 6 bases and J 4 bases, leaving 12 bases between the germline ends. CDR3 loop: CASSRAVSTEAFF. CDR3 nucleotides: TGTGCCAGCAGCCGAGCCGTATCCACTGAAGCTTTCTTT.

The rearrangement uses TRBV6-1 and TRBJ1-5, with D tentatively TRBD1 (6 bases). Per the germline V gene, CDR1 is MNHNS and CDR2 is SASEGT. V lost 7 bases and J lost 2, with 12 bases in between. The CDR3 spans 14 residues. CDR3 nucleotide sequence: TGTGCCAGCAAGGGGGGTTCGGGCAATCAGCCCCAGCATTTT. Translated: CASKGGSGNQPQHF.